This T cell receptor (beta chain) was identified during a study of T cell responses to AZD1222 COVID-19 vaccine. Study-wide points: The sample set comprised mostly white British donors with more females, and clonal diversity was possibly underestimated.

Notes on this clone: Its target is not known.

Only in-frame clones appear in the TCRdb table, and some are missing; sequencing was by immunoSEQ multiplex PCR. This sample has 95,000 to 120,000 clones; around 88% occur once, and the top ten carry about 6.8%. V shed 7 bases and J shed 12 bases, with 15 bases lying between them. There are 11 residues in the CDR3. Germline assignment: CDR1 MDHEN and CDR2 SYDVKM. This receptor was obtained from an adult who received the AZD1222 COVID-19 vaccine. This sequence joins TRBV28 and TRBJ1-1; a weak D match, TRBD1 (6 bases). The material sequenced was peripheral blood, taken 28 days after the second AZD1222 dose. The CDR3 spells CASTLRGFSFF. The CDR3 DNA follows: TGTGCCAGCACCCTGAGGGGGTTTTCTTTCTTT.